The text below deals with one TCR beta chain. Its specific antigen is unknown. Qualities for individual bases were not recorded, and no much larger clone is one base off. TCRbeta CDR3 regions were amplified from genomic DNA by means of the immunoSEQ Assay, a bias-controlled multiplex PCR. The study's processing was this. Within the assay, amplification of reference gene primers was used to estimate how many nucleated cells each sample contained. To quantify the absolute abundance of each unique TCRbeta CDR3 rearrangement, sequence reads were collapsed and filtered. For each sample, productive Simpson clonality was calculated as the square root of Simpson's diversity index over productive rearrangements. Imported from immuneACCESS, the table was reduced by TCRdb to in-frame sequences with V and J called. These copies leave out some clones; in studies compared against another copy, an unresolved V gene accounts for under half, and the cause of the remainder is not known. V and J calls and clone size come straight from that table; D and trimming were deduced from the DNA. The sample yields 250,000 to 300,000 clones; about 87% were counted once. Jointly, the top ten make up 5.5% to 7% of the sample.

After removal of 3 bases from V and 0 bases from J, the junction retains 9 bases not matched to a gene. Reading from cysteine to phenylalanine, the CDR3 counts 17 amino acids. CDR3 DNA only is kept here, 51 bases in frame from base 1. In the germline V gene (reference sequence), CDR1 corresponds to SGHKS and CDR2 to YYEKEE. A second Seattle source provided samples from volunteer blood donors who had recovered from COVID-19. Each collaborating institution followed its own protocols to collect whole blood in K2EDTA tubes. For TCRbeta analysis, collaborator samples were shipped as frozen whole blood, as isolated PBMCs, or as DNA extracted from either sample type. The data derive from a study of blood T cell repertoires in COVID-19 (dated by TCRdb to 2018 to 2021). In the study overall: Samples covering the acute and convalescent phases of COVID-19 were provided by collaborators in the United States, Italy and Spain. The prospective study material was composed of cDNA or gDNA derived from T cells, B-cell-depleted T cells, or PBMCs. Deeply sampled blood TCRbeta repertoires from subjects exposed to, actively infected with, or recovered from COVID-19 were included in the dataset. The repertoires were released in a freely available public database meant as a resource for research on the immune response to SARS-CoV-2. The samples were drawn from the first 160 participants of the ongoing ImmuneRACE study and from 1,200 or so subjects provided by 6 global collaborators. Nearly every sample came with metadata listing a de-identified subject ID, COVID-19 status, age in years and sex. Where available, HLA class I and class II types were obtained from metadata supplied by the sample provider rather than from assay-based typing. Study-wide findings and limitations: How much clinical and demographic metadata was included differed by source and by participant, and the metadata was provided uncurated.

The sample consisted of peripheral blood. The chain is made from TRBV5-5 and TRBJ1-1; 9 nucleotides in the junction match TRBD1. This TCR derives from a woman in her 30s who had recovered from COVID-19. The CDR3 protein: CASSWGQGAWMNTEAFF. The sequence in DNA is TGTGCCAGCAGCTGGGGACAGGGTGCTTGGATGAACACTGAAGCTTTCTTT.